A selection of T cell receptor beta chains follows, all from one sample in a study of T cell repertoires in cytomegalovirus infection. Antigens of these TCRs are unknown. TCRdb called the reads again in MiXCR, with one record for every CDR3 protein. The sample carries about 830,000 distinct CDR3 sequences, about 33% recorded once. The material sequenced was cultured CD8+ T cells from PBMCs, taken from culture after CMV antigen stimulation. The receptors were sampled from a human donor in good health (CMV status not recorded). Some clones in this sample may be carry-over from other donors' samples. Each CDR3 is given with its conserved first and last residue. The D gene is left open where the match is weak. A clone size is listed for some rows: how often the clone was seen (once, few, many), or a class if it is expanded.

DNA: TGTGCCAACACCCTCGGAGGGAGGAGCACAGATACGCAGTATTTT
CDR3: CANTLGGRSTDTQYF
J: TRBJ2-3
D: .
size: .
V: TRBV6-5

DNA: TGTGCCAGCAGCTTAGCGGGGACAGGATACACAGATACGCAGTATTTT
CDR3: CASSLAGTGYTDTQYF
J: TRBJ2-3
D: TRBD1
size: many
V: TRBV7-2

DNA: TGTGCCAGCAGTTACTCGACAGTAGCCCCAGGCTACTACTACAATGAGCAGTTCTTC
CDR3: CASSYSTVAPGYYYNEQFF
J: TRBJ2-1
D: .
size: .
V: TRBV6-2/TRBV6-3

DNA: TGTGCCACCAGCAGAGATCGGGGCGAAACTAACTATGGCTACACCTTC
CDR3: CATSRDRGETNYGYTF
J: TRBJ1-2
D: .
size: .
V: TRBV15

DNA: TGTGCCAGCAGCCCGCAATGGGGTGTGGAACTAGCCAAAAACATTCAGTACTTC
CDR3: CASSPQWGVELAKNIQYF
J: TRBJ2-4
D: .
size: many
V: TRBV7-6

DNA: TGTGCCAGCAGTACGCTAGTAGGGGGCCCCTACAATGAGCAGTTCTTC
CDR3: CASSTLVGGPYNEQFF
J: TRBJ2-1
D: TRBD1
size: few
V: TRBV6-2/TRBV6-3

DNA: TGCAGCGTTGAAAGTGGGGACACAGATACGCAGTATTTT
CDR3: CSVESGDTDTQYF
J: TRBJ2-3
D: .
size: .
V: TRBV29-1

DNA: TGTGCCAGCGCCGGGACAGGGGTTAGCTCCTATAATTCACCCCTCCACTTT
CDR3: CASAGTGVSSYNSPLHF
J: TRBJ1-6
D: TRBD1
size: .
V: TRBV27

DNA: TGTGCCATCAGTGACGTGGTGCTAGCGGGGGAGGTCCCGAACACCGGGGAGCTGTTTTTT
CDR3: CAISDVVLAGEVPNTGELFF
J: TRBJ2-2
D: TRBD2
size: few
V: TRBV10-3

DNA: TGTGCCAGTAGTAGGACCACGCCCCTTCAGCCCCAGCATTTT
CDR3: CASSRTTPLQPQHF
J: TRBJ1-5
D: .
size: .
V: TRBV19

DNA: TGTGCCAGCAGTTTTCGGGGCCTTTTGAGCTCTGGAAACACCATATATTTT
CDR3: CASSFRGLLSSGNTIYF
J: TRBJ1-3
D: .
size: .
V: TRBV6-2/TRBV6-3

DNA: TGTGCCAGCAGGACCCCCGAGGGGGGCGCGACTGAAGCTTTCTTT
CDR3: CASRTPEGGATEAFF
J: TRBJ1-1
D: .
size: few
V: TRBV2

DNA: TGTGCCAGCAGCTCGTCTGAGGCGGGGCCAATGAACACTGAAGCTTTCTTT
CDR3: CASSSSEAGPMNTEAFF
J: TRBJ1-1
D: .
size: .
V: TRBV7-9

DNA: TGTGCCACCAGCAGACTGGACACCGAGAGCACAGATACGCAGTATTTT
CDR3: CATSRLDTESTDTQYF
J: TRBJ2-3
D: .
size: .
V: TRBV15

DNA: TGTGCCAGCAGCCTGGGGCCGTCGTCGGGGACAGGCAGGAATGAGCAGTTCTTC
CDR3: CASSLGPSSGTGRNEQFF
J: TRBJ2-1
D: TRBD1
size: .
V: TRBV9

DNA: TGTGCCAGCAGCGCCTACAGGGGGGAAGAGCAGTTCTTC
CDR3: CASSAYRGEEQFF
J: TRBJ2-1
D: TRBD1
size: few
V: TRBV7-6

DNA: TGTGCCAGCAGTGAATCGGCAGGGGACGAGCAGTACTTC
CDR3: CASSESAGDEQYF
J: TRBJ2-7
D: .
size: few
V: TRBV25-1

DNA: TGCGCCAGCAGTGATCGGGGCAGGCCCAATGAAAAACTGTTTTTT
CDR3: CASSDRGRPNEKLFF
J: TRBJ1-4
D: .
size: many
V: TRBV10-2

DNA: TGTGCTAGTGGCCCGGGGACAGGGAGTTGGGACGAGCAGTACTTC
CDR3: CASGPGTGSWDEQYF
J: TRBJ2-7
D: TRBD1
size: many
V: TRBV12-5

DNA: TGTGCCACCAGCAGAGTCCTCTCTGGGGCCAACGTCCTGACTTTC
CDR3: CATSRVLSGANVLTF
J: TRBJ2-6
D: .
size: .
V: TRBV15

DNA: TGTGCCAGCAGCTTAATCTACACTGAAGCTTTCTTT
CDR3: CASSLIYTEAFF
J: TRBJ1-1
D: .
size: many
V: TRBV7-2

DNA: TGTGCCAGCACCGTGATAGACAGGGGGCCAGACACTGAAGCTTTCTTT
CDR3: CASTVIDRGPDTEAFF
J: TRBJ1-1
D: TRBD1
size: few
V: TRBV12-3/TRBV12-4

DNA: TGTGCCAGCAGCTTGAGACAGGGAAGCGACTATGGCTACACCTTC
CDR3: CASSLRQGSDYGYTF
J: TRBJ1-2
D: TRBD1
size: many
V: TRBV7-2

DNA: TGTGCCAGCGACAGGGTGAGATCATACAATGAGCAGTTCTTC
CDR3: CASDRVRSYNEQFF
J: TRBJ2-1
D: TRBD1
size: .
V: TRBV7-9

DNA: TGTGCCAGCAGTTTAGAAGGGGGCTTTCAGCCCCAGCATTTT
CDR3: CASSLEGGFQPQHF
J: TRBJ1-5
D: TRBD1
size: few
V: TRBV12-3/TRBV12-4

DNA: TGTGCCAGCAGTTACTCTTTCAACCAGGGTTGGTCCAATGAGCAGTTCTTC
CDR3: CASSYSFNQGWSNEQFF
J: TRBJ2-1
D: .
size: .
V: TRBV6-5

DNA: TGTGCCAGCAGCCCAGGATATGTGGACAGCTTTGAGGAAAAACTGTTTTTT
CDR3: CASSPGYVDSFEEKLFF
J: TRBJ1-4
D: .
size: once
V: TRBV5-6

DNA: TGTGCCAGTAGTACCAGCCGACAGAGGGCGCCGGCTAATGAAAAACTGTTTTTT
CDR3: CASSTSRQRAPANEKLFF
J: TRBJ1-4
D: .
size: .
V: TRBV19

DNA: TGTGCTAGTGGTTTGGTTCAGGGCGGAACCACAGATACGCAGTATTTT
CDR3: CASGLVQGGTTDTQYF
J: TRBJ2-3
D: .
size: .
V: TRBV12-5

DNA: TGTGCCATCAGTGCCTTACAGGGTTACCCTTCCAACTATGGCTACACCTTC
CDR3: CAISALQGYPSNYGYTF
J: TRBJ1-2
D: .
size: many
V: TRBV10-3

DNA: TGTGCCAGCAGCCAAGTGGTAGCGGGGGAGGGGAATGAGCAGTTCTTC
CDR3: CASSQVVAGEGNEQFF
J: TRBJ2-1
D: TRBD2
size: few
V: TRBV4-2

DNA: TGTGCCAGTAGGAAAGCGGATTCCTACGAGCAGTACTTC
CDR3: CASRKADSYEQYF
J: TRBJ2-7
D: .
size: few
V: TRBV12-3/TRBV12-4

DNA: TGTGCCAGTTCCAGGGGGCGTTATCACAATGAGCAGTTCTTC
CDR3: CASSRGRYHNEQFF
J: TRBJ2-1
D: TRBD1
size: few
V: TRBV19

DNA: TGTGCCAGCAGCAGAAACAACCGGGAGCAGTACTTC
CDR3: CASSRNNREQYF
J: TRBJ2-7
D: .
size: few
V: TRBV7-2

DNA: TGTGCCAGCAGTTACTACGCAGATAACTATGGCTACACCTTC
CDR3: CASSYYADNYGYTF
J: TRBJ1-2
D: .
size: few
V: TRBV6-2/TRBV6-3

DNA: TGTGCCAGCTCACCCATCCCCGGGACAGGGGTAGGCACTGAAGCTTTCTTT
CDR3: CASSPIPGTGVGTEAFF
J: TRBJ1-1
D: TRBD1
size: .
V: TRBV18

DNA: TGTGCCAGCAGTTTTAACGGGGGTAGGGGGACTGAAGCTTTCTTT
CDR3: CASSFNGGRGTEAFF
J: TRBJ1-1
D: .
size: .
V: TRBV27

DNA: TGTGCCAGCAGCTTGGGGGACAACCCTGAGACCCAGTACTTC
CDR3: CASSLGDNPETQYF
J: TRBJ2-5
D: .
size: .
V: TRBV5-6

DNA: TGTGCCAGCAGTGAGACTAACTACAATGAGCAGTTCTTC
CDR3: CASSETNYNEQFF
J: TRBJ2-1
D: .
size: many
V: TRBV12-3/TRBV12-4

DNA: TGTGCCAGCAGCCAACGTCAGACCTATTCACCCCTCCACTTT
CDR3: CASSQRQTYSPLHF
J: TRBJ1-6
D: .
size: .
V: TRBV14

DNA: TGTGCCAGTAGTCTCGGGACTCCCGTGTACAATGAGCAGTTCTTC
CDR3: CASSLGTPVYNEQFF
J: TRBJ2-1
D: .
size: .
V: TRBV19

DNA: TGCAGTGCTAGAGGTTGGACAGGGAGATCCTACGAGCAGTACTTC
CDR3: CSARGWTGRSYEQYF
J: TRBJ2-7
D: TRBD1
size: few
V: TRBV20-1

DNA: TGTGCCAGCAGCTTAGCCAGCAGGGGGCCTACTAATGAAAAACTGTTTTTT
CDR3: CASSLASRGPTNEKLFF
J: TRBJ1-4
D: TRBD1
size: .
V: TRBV7-4

DNA: TGTGCCAGCAGTTACGACCCACCGGGACAGGGGCTTTGGCTGACTACTTACTATGGCTACACCTTC
CDR3: CASSYDPPGQGLWLTTYYGYTF
J: TRBJ1-2
D: TRBD1
size: .
V: TRBV6-5

DNA: TGTGTCAGGGAGCGTCGGGCCTACAATGAGCAGTTCTTC
CDR3: CVRERRAYNEQFF
J: TRBJ2-1
D: .
size: few
V: TRBV2

DNA: TGTGCCAGCAGTTACAGGGGAGGTGGATTCACTGAAGCTTTCTTT
CDR3: CASSYRGGGFTEAFF
J: TRBJ1-1
D: .
size: .
V: TRBV6-5

DNA: TGTGCCACCAGCAGAGCCAACACTGAAGCTTTCTTT
CDR3: CATSRANTEAFF
J: TRBJ1-1
D: .
size: .
V: TRBV15

DNA: TGCAGCGTTCCGTACCTCTATGGCTACACCTTC
CDR3: CSVPYLYGYTF
J: TRBJ1-2
D: .
size: .
V: TRBV29-1

DNA: TGTGCCAGCACCTATACGAACACTGAAGCTTTCTTT
CDR3: CASTYTNTEAFF
J: TRBJ1-1
D: .
size: few
V: TRBV6-6

DNA: TGTGCCAGCTCTCGCCAACGGGTCACCGGGGAGCTGTTTTTT
CDR3: CASSRQRVTGELFF
J: TRBJ2-2
D: .
size: .
V: TRBV18